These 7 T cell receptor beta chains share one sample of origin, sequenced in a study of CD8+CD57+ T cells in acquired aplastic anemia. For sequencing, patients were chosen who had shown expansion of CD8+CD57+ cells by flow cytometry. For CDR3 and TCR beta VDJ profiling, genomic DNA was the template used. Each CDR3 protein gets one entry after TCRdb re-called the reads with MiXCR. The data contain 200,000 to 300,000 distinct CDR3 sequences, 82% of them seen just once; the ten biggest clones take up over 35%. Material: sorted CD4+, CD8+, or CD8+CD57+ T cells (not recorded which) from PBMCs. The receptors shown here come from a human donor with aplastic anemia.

CDR3 DNA: TGCAGCGTTGAACGGTACTCCTACAATGAGCAGTTCTTC. Its protein is CSVERYSYNEQFF. This rearrangement joins TRBV29-1 to TRBJ2-1; the D is unclear. This CDR3 is 13 amino acids long. V was pared by 2 bases and J by 0 bases, with 5 bases between. The germline V gene has CDR1 SQVTM and CDR2 ANQGSEA.

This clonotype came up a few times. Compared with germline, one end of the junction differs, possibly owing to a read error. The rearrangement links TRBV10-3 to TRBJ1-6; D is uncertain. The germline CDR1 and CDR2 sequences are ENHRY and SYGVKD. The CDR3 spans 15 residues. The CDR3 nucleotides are TGTGCCAGCAGTTACTTGGCGGAACCTAATTCACCCCTCCACTTT. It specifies CASSYLAEPNSPLHF.

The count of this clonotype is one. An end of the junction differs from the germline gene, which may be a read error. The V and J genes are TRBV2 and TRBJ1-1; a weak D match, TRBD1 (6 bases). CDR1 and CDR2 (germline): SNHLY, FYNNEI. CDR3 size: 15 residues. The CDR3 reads CASGGGGAENPEACF. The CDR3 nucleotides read TGTGCCAGCGGGGGGGGGGGGGCGGAGAACCCTGAAGCTTGCTTT.

The CDR3 region has the DNA TGTGCCAGCAGCCAGGAAGGCCCGCGGGGTCAGGATGAGCAGTTCTTC. Residues: CASSQEGPRGQDEQFF. V is TRBV9 and J is TRBJ2-1, with D possibly matching TRBD2 (6 bases). The CDR3 is 16 amino acids. The germline CDR1 and CDR2 sequences are SGDLS and YYNGEE. V was shortened by 4 bases and J by 8 bases, with 22 bases between the two germline ends. The full variable domain, with the rest looked up from reference TRBV9 and TRBJ2-1, is DSGVTQTPKHLITATGQRVTLRCSPRSGDLSVYWYQQSLDQGLQFLIQYYNGEERAKGNILERFSAQQFPDLHSELNLSSLELGDSALYFCASSQEGPRGQDEQFFGPGTRLTVL.

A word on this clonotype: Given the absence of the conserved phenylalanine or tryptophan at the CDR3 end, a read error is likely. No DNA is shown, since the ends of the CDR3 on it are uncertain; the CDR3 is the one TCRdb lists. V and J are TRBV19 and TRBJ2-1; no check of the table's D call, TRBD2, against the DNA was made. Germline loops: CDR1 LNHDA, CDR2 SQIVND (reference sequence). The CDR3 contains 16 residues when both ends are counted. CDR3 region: CASSIASGAYNDEHFV.

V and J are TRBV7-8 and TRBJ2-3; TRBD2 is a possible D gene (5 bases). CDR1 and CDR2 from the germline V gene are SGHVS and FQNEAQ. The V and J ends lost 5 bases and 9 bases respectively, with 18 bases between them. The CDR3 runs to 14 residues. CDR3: CASSVAGEPGTQYF. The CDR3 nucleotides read TGTGCCAGCAGCGTCGCGGGCGAGCCCGGGACGCAGTATTTT.

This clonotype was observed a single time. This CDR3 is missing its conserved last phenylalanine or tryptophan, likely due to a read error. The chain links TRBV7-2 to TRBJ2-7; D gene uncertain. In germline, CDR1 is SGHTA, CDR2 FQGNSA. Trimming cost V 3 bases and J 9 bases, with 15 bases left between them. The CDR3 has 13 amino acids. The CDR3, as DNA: TGTGCCAGCAGCTTCCCCGTGATGGACGGGCAGTACAGC. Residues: CASSFPVMDGQYS.